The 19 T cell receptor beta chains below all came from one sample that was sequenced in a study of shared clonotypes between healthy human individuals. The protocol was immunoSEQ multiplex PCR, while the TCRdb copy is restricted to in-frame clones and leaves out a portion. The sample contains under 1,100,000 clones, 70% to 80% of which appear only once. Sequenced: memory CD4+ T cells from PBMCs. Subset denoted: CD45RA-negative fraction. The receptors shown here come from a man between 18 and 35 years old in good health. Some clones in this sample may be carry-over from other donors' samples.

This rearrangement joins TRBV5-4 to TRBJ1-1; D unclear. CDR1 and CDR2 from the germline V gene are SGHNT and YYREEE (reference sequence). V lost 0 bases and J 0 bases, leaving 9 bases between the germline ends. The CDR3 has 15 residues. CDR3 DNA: TGTGCCAGCAGCTTGGCAATGATGATGAACACTGAAGCTTTCTTT. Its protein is CASSLAMMMNTEAFF.

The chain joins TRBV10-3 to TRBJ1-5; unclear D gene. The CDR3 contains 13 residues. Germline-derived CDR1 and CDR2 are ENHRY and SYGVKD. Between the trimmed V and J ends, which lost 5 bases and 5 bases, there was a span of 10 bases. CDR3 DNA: TGTGCCATCAGTAACGACGGATATCAGCCCCAGCATTTT. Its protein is CAISNDGYQPQHF.

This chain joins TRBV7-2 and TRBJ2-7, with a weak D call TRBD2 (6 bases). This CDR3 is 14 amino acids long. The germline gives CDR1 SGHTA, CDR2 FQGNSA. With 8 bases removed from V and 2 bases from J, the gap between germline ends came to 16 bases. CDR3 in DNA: TGTGCCAGCCTATATGGAGGGGTTACCTACGAGCAGTACTTC. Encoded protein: CASLYGGVTYEQYF.

The CDR3: CAIRDRTNEQFF. CDR3 DNA sequence: TGTGCCATTCGGGACCGTACCAATGAGCAGTTCTTC. The chain joins TRBV10-3 to TRBJ2-1, with D perhaps matching TRBD1 or TRBD2 (5 bases each). The CDR3 covers 12 residues. Germline V gives CDR1 ENHRY, CDR2 SYGVKD. V was cut by 9 bases and J by 6 bases, with 12 bases left in between.

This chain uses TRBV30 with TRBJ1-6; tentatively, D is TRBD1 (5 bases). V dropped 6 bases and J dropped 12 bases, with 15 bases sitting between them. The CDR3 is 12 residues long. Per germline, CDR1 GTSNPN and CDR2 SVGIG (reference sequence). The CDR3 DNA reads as TGTGCCTGTACCCAACCAGGGTTACCCCTCCACTTT. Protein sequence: CACTQPGLPLHF.

The CDR3 here is CASSPFRDSYEQYF. In nucleotides, the CDR3 is TGTGCCAGCAGTCCTTTCAGGGATTCCTACGAGCAGTACTTC. This chain joins TRBV6-6 and TRBJ2-7; a weak D match, TRBD1 (5 bases). The germline gives CDR1 MNHNY, CDR2 SVGAGI (reference sequence). The length of the CDR3 is 14 residues. The germline V and J ends were trimmed by 5 bases and 1 base, with 12 bases remaining between them.

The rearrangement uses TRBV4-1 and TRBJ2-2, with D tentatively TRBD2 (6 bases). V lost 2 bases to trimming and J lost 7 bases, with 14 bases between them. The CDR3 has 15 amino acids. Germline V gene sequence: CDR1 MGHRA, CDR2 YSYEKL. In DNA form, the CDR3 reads TGCGCCAGCAGCCAATTCCGCGGGGCCGGCGGGGAGCTGTTTTTT. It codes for CASSQFRGAGGELFF.

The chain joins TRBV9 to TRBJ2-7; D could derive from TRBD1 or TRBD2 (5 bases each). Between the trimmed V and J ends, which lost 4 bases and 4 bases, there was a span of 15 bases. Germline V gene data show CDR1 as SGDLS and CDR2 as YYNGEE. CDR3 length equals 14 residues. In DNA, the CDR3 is TGTGCCAGCAGCCCCTGGGACGGTCCGTACGAGCAGTACTTC. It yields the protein CASSPWDGPYEQYF.

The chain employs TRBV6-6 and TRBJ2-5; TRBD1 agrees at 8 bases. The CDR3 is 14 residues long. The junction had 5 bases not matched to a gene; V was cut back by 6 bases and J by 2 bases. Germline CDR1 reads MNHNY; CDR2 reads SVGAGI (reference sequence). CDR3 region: CASRWTGPQETQYF. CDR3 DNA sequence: TGTGCCAGCAGATGGACAGGGCCACAAGAGACCCAGTACTTC.

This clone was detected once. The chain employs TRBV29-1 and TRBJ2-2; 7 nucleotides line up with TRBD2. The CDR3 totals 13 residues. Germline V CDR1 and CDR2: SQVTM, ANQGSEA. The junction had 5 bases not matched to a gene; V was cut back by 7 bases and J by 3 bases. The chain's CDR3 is CSARRGDTGELFF. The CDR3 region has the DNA TGCAGCGCCCGACGGGGGGACACCGGGGAGCTGTTTTTT.

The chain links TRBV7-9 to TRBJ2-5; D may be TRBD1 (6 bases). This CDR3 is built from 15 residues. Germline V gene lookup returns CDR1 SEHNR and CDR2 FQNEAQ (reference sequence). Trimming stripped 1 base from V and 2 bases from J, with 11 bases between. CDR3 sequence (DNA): TGTGCCAGCAGCTTAGTGGGGACAAGACAAGAGACCCAGTACTTC. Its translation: CASSLVGTRQETQYF.

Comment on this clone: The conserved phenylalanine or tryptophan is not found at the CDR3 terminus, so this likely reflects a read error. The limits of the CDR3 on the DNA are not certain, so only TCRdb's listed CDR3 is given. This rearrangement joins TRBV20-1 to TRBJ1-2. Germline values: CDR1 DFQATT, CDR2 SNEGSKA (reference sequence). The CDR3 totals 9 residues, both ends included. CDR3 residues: CSARDGAGL.

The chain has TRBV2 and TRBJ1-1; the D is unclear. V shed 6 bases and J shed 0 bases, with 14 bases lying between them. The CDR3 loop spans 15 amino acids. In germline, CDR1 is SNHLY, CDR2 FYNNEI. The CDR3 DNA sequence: TGTGCCAGCAGCAAAGTACGGACCATGAACACTGAAGCTTTCTTT. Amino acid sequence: CASSKVRTMNTEAFF.

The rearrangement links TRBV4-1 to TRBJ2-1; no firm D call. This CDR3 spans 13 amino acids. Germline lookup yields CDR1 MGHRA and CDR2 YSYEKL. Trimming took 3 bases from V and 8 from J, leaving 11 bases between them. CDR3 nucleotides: TGCGCCAGCAGCCAGGGTGTCGGCGATGAGCAGTTCTTC. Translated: CASSQGVGDEQFF.

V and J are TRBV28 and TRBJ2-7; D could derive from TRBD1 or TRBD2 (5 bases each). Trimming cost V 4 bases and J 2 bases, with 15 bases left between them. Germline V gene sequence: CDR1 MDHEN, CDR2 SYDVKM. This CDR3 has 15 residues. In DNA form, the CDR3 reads TGTGCCAGCAGTTCCCCCGGGACGCAGGCCTACGAGCAGTACTTC. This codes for CASSSPGTQAYEQYF. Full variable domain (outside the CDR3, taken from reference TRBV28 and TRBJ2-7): DVKVTQSSRYLVKRTGEKVFLECVQDMDHENMFWYRQDPGLGLRLIYFSYDVKMKEKGDIPEGYSVSREKKERFSLILESASTNQTSMYLCASSSPGTQAYEQYFGPGTRLTVT.

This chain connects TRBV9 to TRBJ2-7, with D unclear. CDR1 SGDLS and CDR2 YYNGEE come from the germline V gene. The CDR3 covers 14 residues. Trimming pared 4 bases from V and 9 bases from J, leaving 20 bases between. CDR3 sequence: CASSPTGSGPRQYF. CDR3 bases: TGTGCCAGCAGCCCCACCGGGTCGGGCCCAAGGCAGTACTTC.

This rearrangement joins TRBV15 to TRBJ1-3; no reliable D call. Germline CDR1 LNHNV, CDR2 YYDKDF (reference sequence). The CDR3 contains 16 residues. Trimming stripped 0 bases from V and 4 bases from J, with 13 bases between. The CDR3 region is CATSRDSQRTGNTIYF. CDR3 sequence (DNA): TGTGCCACCAGCAGAGATAGCCAGCGGACCGGAAACACCATATATTTT.

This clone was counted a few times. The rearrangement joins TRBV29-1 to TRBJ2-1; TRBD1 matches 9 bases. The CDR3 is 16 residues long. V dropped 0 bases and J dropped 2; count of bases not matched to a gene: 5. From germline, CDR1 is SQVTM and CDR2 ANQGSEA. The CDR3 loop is CSVEDPGTGTYNEQFF. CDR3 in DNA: TGCAGCGTTGAAGATCCCGGGACAGGGACCTACAATGAGCAGTTCTTC.

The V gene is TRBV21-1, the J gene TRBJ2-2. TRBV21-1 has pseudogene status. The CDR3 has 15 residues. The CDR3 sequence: CASSKEDLNTGELFF. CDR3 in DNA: TGTGCCAGCAGCAAAGAGGACCTGAACACCGGGGAGCTGTTTTTT.